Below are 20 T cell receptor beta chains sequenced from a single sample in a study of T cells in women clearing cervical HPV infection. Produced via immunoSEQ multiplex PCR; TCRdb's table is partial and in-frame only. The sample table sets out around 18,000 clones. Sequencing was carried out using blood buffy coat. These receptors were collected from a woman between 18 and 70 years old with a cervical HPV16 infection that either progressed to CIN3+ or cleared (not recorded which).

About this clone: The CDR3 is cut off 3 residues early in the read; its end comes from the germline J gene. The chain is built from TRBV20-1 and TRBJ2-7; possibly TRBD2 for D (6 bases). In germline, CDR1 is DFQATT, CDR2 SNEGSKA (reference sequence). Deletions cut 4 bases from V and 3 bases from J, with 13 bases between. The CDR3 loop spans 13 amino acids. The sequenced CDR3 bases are TGCAGTGCTACTCTAGCGTTGAACTACGAG. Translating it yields CSATLALNYE. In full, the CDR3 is CSATLALNYEQYF.

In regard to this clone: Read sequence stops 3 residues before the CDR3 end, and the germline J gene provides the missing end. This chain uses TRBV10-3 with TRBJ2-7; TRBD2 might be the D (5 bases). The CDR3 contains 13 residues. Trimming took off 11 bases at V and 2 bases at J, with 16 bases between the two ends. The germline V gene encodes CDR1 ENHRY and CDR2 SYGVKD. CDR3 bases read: TGTGCCTCAAGGACTGAAAATACCTACGAG. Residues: CASRTENTYE. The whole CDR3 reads CASRTENTYEQYF.

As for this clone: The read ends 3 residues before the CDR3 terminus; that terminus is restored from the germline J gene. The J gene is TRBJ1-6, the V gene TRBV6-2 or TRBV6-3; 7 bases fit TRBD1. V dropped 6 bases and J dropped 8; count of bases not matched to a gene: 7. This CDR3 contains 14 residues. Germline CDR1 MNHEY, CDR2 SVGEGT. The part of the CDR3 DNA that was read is TGTGCCAGCAGCCTTTCAACAGGGGATTCACCC. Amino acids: CASSLSTGDSP. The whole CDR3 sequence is CASSLSTGDSPLHF.

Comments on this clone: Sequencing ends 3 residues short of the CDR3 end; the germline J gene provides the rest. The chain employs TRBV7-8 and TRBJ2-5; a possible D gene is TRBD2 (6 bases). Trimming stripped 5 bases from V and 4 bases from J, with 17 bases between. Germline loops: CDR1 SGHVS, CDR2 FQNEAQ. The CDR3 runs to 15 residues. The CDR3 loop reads CASSQRVRGGETQYF. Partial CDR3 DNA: TGTGCCAGCAGCCAGCGGGTTAGGGGAGGAGAGACC.

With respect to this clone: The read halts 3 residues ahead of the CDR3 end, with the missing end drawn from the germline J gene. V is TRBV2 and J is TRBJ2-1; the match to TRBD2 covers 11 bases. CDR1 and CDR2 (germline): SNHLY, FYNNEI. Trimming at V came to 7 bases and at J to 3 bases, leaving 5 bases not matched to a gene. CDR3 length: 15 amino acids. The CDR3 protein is CASNGLAGYYNEQFF. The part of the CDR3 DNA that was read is TGTGCCAGCAATGGACTAGCGGGTTACTACAATGAG.

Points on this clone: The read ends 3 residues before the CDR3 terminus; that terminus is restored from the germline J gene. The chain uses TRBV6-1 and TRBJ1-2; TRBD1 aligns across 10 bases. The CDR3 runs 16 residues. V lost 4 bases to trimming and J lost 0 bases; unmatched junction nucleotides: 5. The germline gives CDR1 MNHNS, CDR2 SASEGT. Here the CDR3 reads CASSGDRGHTNYGYTF. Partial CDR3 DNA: TGTGCCAGCAGTGGGGACAGGGGCCACACTAACTATGGC.

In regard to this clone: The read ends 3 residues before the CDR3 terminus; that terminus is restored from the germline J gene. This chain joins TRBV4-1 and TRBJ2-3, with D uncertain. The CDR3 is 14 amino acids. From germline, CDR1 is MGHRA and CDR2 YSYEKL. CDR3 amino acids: CASSQSDRGGSQYF. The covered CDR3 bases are TGCGCCAGCAGCCAAAGCGATCGTGGTGGATCG.

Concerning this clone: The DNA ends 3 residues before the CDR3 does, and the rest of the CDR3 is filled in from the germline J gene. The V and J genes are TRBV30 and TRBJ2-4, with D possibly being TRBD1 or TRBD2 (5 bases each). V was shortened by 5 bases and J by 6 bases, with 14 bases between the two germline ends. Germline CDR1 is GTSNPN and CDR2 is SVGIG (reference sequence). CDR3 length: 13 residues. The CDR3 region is CAWAPGRGNIQYF. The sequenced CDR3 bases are TGTGCCTGGGCGCCGGGAAGGGGAAACATT.

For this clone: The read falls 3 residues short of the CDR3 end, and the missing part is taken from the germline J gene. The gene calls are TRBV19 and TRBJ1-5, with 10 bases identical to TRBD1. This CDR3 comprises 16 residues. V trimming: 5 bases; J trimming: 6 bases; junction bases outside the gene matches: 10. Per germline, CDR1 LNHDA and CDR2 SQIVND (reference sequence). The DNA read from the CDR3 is TGTGCCAGTAGTCCTCGACAGGGGGCAGCCTCTCAGCCC. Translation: CASSPRQGAASQP. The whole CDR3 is CASSPRQGAASQPQHF.

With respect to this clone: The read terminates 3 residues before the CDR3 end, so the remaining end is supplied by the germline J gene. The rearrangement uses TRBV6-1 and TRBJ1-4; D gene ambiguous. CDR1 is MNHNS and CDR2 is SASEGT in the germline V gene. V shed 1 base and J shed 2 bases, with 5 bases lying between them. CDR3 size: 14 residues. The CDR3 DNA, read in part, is TGTGCCAGCAGTGAAGGCAGTACTAATGAAAAA. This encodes CASSEGSTNEK. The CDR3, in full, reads CASSEGSTNEKLFF.

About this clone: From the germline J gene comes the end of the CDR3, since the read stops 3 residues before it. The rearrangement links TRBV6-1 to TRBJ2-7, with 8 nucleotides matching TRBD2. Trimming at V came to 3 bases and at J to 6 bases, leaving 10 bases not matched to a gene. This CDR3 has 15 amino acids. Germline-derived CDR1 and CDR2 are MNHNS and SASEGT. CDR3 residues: CASSDLAGGRFEQYF. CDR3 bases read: TGTGCCAGCAGTGACTTGGCGGGGGGCCGGTTCGAG.

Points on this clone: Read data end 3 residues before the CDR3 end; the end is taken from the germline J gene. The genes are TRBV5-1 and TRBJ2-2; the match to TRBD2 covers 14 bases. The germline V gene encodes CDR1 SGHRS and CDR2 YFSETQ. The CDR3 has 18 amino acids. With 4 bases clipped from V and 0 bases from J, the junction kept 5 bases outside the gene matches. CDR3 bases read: TGCGCCAGCAGCCCCGGACTAGCGGGGGGCGCGAACACCGGGGAG. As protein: CASSPGLAGGANTGE. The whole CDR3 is CASSPGLAGGANTGELFF.

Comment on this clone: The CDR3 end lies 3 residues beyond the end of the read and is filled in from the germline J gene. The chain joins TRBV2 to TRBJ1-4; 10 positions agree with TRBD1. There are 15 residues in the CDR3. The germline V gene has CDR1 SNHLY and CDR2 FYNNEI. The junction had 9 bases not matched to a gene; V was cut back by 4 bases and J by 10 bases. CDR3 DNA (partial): TGTGCCAGCAGTGGTGGGGACAGGGGAAGTGGAAAA. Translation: CASSGGDRGSGK. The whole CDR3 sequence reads CASSGGDRGSGKLFF.

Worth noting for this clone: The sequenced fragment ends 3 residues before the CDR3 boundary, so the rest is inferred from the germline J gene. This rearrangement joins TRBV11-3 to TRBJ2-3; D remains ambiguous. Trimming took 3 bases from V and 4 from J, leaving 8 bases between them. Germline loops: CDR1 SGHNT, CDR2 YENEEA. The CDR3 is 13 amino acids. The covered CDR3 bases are TGTGCCAGCAGCTTTTTTAGGGCAGATACG. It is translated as CASSFFRADT. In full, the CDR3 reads CASSFFRADTQYF.

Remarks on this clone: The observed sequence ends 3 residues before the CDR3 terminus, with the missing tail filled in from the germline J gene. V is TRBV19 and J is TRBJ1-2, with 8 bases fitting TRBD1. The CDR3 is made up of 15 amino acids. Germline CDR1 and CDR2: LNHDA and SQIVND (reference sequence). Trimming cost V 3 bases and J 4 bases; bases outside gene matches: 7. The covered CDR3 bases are TGTGCCAGTAGTATTGGTGGCAGGGGGCTCTATGGC. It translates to CASSIGGRGLYG. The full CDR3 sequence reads CASSIGGRGLYGYTF. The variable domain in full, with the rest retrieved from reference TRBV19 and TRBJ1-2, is DGGITQSPKYLFRKEGQNVTLSCEQNLNHDAMYWYRQDPGQGLRLIYYSQIVNDFQKGDIAEGYSVSREKKESFPLTVTSAQKNPTAFYLCASSIGGRGLYGYTFGSGTRLTVV.

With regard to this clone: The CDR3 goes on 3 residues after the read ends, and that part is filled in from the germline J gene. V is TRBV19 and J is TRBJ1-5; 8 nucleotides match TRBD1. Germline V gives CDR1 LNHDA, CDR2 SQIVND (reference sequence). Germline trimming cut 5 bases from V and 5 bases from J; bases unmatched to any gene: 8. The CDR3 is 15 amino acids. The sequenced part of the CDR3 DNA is TGTGCCAGTAGTCCCTGGACAGGGTCACATCAGCCC. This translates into CASSPWTGSHQP. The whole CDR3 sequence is CASSPWTGSHQPQHF.

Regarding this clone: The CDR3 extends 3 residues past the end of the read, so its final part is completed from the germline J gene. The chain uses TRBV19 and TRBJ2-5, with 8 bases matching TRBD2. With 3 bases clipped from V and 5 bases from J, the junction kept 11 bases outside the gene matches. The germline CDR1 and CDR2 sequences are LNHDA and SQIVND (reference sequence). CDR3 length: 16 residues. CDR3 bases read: TGTGCCAGTAGTATCGTGTCCAGCGGGGGCGATGAGACC. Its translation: CASSIVSSGGDET. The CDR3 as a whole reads CASSIVSSGGDETQYF.

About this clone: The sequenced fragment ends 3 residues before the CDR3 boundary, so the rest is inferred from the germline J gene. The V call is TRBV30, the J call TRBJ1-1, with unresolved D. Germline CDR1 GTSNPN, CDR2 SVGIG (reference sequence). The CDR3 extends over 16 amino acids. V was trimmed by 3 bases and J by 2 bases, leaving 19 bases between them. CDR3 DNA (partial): TGTGCCTGGAGACTGGACTCGAGAGGCCTTAACACTGAA. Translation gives CAWRLDSRGLNTE. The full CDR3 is CAWRLDSRGLNTEAFF.

CDR3 sequence reads: CASSPTGPYQPQHF. CDR3 DNA, as far as it was read: TGTGCCAGCAGTCCCACAGGGCCTTATCAGCCC. The J gene is TRBJ1-5, the V gene TRBV27; perhaps TRBD1 as D (6 bases). The read finishes 3 residues shy of the CDR3 end, and the germline J gene is used to complete it. The CDR3 contains 14 residues. Trimming took off 5 bases at V and 5 bases at J, with 13 bases between the two ends. CDR1 is MNHEY and CDR2 is SMNVEV in the germline V gene (reference sequence).

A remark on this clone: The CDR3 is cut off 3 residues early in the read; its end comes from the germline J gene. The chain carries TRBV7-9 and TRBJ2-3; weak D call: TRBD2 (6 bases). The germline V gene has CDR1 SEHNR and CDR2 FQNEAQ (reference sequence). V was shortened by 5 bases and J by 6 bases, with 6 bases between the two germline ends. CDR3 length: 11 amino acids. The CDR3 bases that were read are TGTGCCAGCAGCGGGGGGGATACG. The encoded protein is CASSGGDT. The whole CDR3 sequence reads CASSGGDTQYF.